This TCR beta chain is from a study of shared clonotypes between healthy human individuals. The sorted-subset replicate PCRs were given about 210 ng DNA, which is around 29,000 T cell genomes. The data were produced by immunoSEQ multiplex PCR, yet TCRdb's version contains in-frame clones alone and is incomplete. Altogether fewer than 1.4 million clones are present, around three quarters being singletons, with the ten largest covering 0.6% to 0.7%. V lost 2 bases and J lost 7, with 6 bases in between. Germline CDR1 MDHEN, CDR2 SYDVKM. CDR3 length: 12 residues. Notes on the study in general: In a few donors, around 5.5% of naive CD4 clonotypes appeared in common. Non-shared clonotypes had lower generation probabilities than those shared by all four donors.

In regard to this clone: Its target is not known. Other DNA sequences within the sample encode an identical CDR3.

Sequencing was carried out using memory CD4+ T cells from PBMCs. Subset reported: CD45RA-negative fraction. The clonotype originates from a man between 18 and 35 years old in good health. Some clones in this sample may be carry-over from other donors' samples. The V call is TRBV28, the J call TRBJ2-1; D ambiguous. DNA of the CDR3: TGTGCCAGCAGTTTACTTGGGAATGAGCAGTTCTTC. Translation: CASSLLGNEQFF.